This T cell receptor (beta chain) was obtained from a study of T cells expressing NK-cell markers. This CDR3 spans 17 amino acids. Germline CDR1 is KGHDR and CDR2 is SFDVKD. TCRdb reprocessed the 5' RACE reads and keeps a single row for each CDR3 protein, giving no DNA. The repertoire table contains about 550,000 distinct CDR3 sequences. V gene TRBV24-1 combines with J gene TRBJ2-1; absent DNA, TCRdb's TRBD2 call cannot be checked. This TCR was sampled from a man aged 18 to 29 in good health. Material for sequencing was blood T cells: a sorted CD56 or NKG2C T cell subset, CD4+ or CD8+ T cells, or bulk PBMC T cells (not recorded which). The CDR3 spells CATSEQGTSGIYNEQFF.